A selection of T cell receptor beta chains follows, all from one sample in a study of CD4 T cells in relation to SARS-CoV-2 and coronaviruses. Clones were sequenced by immunoSEQ multiplex PCR, and TCRdb holds only the in-frame ones, with some missing. Among over 10,000 clones listed, around 80% were seen once. The antigens for these receptors are not known. The specimen was CD4+ T cells from PBMCs, cultured in vitro. Receptors originate from a human donor in good health. The CDR3 runs from the conserved cysteine through the conserved F or W. Each record gives: V gene, CDR3 length, J gene, D gene, clone size, CDR3 DNA, CDR3 protein. A D gene is named only where the DNA matches it firmly. For some rows the clone size is stated as once, few or many, or as a class when expanded; others skip it.

V gene: TRBV5-4; CDR3 length: 13; J gene: TRBJ1-2; D gene: -; clone size: few; CDR3 DNA: TGTGCCAGCAGCTTGGTAGGGCGTGATGGCTACACCTTC; CDR3 protein: CASSLVGRDGYTF
V gene: TRBV20-1; CDR3 length: 14; J gene: TRBJ1-2; D gene: TRBD1; clone size: -; CDR3 DNA: TGCAGTGCTAGTAGGGGACAGGGTGGGAATGGCTACACCTTC; CDR3 protein: CSASRGQGGNGYTF
V gene: TRBV7-2; CDR3 length: 14; J gene: TRBJ1-3; D gene: -; clone size: -; CDR3 DNA: TGTGCCAGCAGCGCCGGGACTCCTGGAAACACCATATATTTT; CDR3 protein: CASSAGTPGNTIYF
V gene: TRBV2; CDR3 length: 15; J gene: TRBJ2-5; D gene: TRBD2; clone size: -; CDR3 DNA: TGTGCCAGCAGCAGAGGGACTAGCGGGGGAAAGACCCAGTACTTC; CDR3 protein: CASSRGTSGGKTQYF
V gene: TRBV4-2; CDR3 length: 16; J gene: TRBJ2-7; D gene: -; clone size: few; CDR3 DNA: TGTGCCAGCAGCCAAGATATCGCTCTCTCTACCTACGAGCAGTACTTC; CDR3 protein: CASSQDIALSTYEQYF
V gene: TRBV7-2; CDR3 length: 15; J gene: TRBJ2-7; D gene: TRBD1; clone size: -; CDR3 DNA: TGTGCCAGCAGCTTTGCCGGGACAGGGAACTACGAGCAGTACTTC; CDR3 protein: CASSFAGTGNYEQYF
V gene: TRBV25-1; CDR3 length: 14; J gene: TRBJ2-5; D gene: -; clone size: -; CDR3 DNA: TGTGCCAGCAGTGATCCTTGGGAACAAGAGACCCAGTACTTC; CDR3 protein: CASSDPWEQETQYF
V gene: TRBV9; CDR3 length: 14; J gene: TRBJ1-2; D gene: TRBD1; clone size: -; CDR3 DNA: TGTGCCAGCAGCGTAGGGGGACAGGTTGTTGACTACACCTTC; CDR3 protein: CASSVGGQVVDYTF
V gene: TRBV7-8; CDR3 length: 12; J gene: TRBJ2-7; D gene: -; clone size: -; CDR3 DNA: TGTGCCAGCAGCCAAGGCGGCTACGAGCAGTACTTC; CDR3 protein: CASSQGGYEQYF
V gene: TRBV7-8; CDR3 length: 16; J gene: TRBJ2-1; D gene: TRBD2; clone size: -; CDR3 DNA: TGTGCCAGCAGCCATTCCAGCGGGAGGCCGGGGAATGAGCAGTTCTTC; CDR3 protein: CASSHSSGRPGNEQFF
V gene: TRBV10-3; CDR3 length: 14; J gene: TRBJ1-6; D gene: -; clone size: -; CDR3 DNA: TGTGCCATCAGCCTGGACAATAATAATTCACCCCTCCACTTT; CDR3 protein: CAISLDNNNSPLHF
V gene: TRBV6-2/TRBV6-3; CDR3 length: 11; J gene: TRBJ1-1; D gene: -; clone size: -; CDR3 DNA: TGTGCCAGCAGTTTTACCACTGAAGCTTTCTTT; CDR3 protein: CASSFTTEAFF